This record concerns one T cell receptor (beta chain) sequence. These data originate in a study of blood T cell repertoires in COVID-19. Whole-study context: From T cells, B-cell-depleted T cells, or PBMCs came the material, which was cDNA or gDNA.

Authors' analysis steps: Researchers report that nucleated cell counts were estimated from reference gene primer amplification. Method: immunoSEQ multiplex PCR; TCRdb's copy keeps in-frame clones and lacks some. The D gene and trimming were derived from the DNA, and the V and J assignments and clone size from that table. The sample contains some 130,000 clones, around 80% of which appear only once. Cohort 3 donors were reported recovered after two negative PCRs, clearance, or symptom resolution. This CDR3 region has 13 residues. Per the germline V gene, CDR1 is KGHDR and CDR2 is SFDVKD. The ends lost 9 bases at V and 0 bases at J; junction bases unmatched: 4.

What was sequenced was PBMCs or T cells enriched from blood (not recorded which). The chain carries TRBV24-1 and TRBJ2-7; 7 bases match TRBD1. The receptor was derived from a woman aged 45-65 years who had recovered from COVID-19. CDR3 DNA: TGTGCCACCGAGGACAGGCACTCCTACGAGCAGTACTTC. Encoded protein: CATEDRHSYEQYF.